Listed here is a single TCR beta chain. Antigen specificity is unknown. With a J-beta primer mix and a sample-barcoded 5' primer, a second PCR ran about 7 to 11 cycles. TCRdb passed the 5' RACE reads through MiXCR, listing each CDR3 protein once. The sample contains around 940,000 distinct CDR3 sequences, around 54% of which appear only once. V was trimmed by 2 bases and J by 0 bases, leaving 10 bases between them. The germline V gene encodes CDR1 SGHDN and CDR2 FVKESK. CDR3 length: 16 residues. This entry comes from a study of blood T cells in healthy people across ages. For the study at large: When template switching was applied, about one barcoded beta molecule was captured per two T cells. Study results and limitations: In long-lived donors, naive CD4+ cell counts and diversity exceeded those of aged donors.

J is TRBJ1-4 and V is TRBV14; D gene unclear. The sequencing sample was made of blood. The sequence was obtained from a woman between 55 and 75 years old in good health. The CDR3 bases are TGTGCCAGCAGCCAATACGGGAGTGCAACTAATGAAAAACTGTTTTTT. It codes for CASSQYGSATNEKLFF.